This T cell receptor beta chain was found in a study of blood T cell repertoires in COVID-19. About the study: Acute-phase and convalescent COVID-19 samples originated in the United States, Italy and Spain. Sources were T cells, B-cell-depleted T cells, or PBMCs; the material itself was cDNA or gDNA.

In the original analysis: From reference gene primer amplification, estimates of nucleated cell counts were derived. Method: immunoSEQ multiplex PCR; TCRdb's copy keeps in-frame clones and lacks some. D and trimming were read from the DNA, whereas the V and J calls and clone size are those reported in that table. The table shows about 200,000 clones, with over 75% occurring only once. The origin of this receptor is a man aged 45-60 years with acute or convalescent COVID-19. Input material: peripheral blood.

The CDR3 sequence: CASSLLGDTQYF. Here the CDR3 DNA reads TGTGCCAGCAGTTTACTAGGAGATACGCAGTATTTT. V is TRBV12-3 or TRBV12-4 and J is TRBJ2-3; no reliable D call. The CDR3 covers 12 residues. Deletions cut 2 bases from V and 5 bases from J, with 5 bases between.